Following are 6 T cell receptor beta chains from one sample sequenced in a study of cytomegalovirus exposure and HLA in healthy donors. 13 Jbeta primers and 60 Vbeta primers were used for the PCR. Here immunoSEQ multiplex PCR was the method, and the copy in TCRdb shows in-frame clones only, minus some. The sample holds fewer than 85,000 clones, roughly two thirds seen once. Input material: PBMCs. The source of these receptors is a man in his sixties in good health and CMV-seropositive.

The gene calls are TRBV4-2 and TRBJ1-2, with D unresolved. The V end lost 0 bases, the J end lost 1 base, and 12 bases lay between the germline ends. Looked up from germline, CDR1 is LGHNA and CDR2 is YNFKEQ. The CDR3 sequence is 16 residues long. The CDR3 reads CASSQDDRGSNYGYTF. In nucleotides, the CDR3 is TGTGCCAGCAGCCAAGATGACCGGGGTAGTAACTATGGCTACACCTTC.

Concerning this clone: One junction end does not reproduce the germline sequence, and a read error may be involved. This chain uses TRBV19 with TRBJ1-1; D perhaps matches TRBD1 (6 bases). The germline V gene encodes CDR1 LNHDA and CDR2 SQIVND (reference sequence). This CDR3 region has 18 residues. Written as DNA, the CDR3 is TGTGCCAGTAGTTCCCCCTTCGGCGGGGGCAGATCGAACACTGGAGCTTTCTTT. Translated, it gives CASSSPFGGGRSNTGAFF. The whole variable domain, filled in from reference TRBV19 and TRBJ1-1, reads DGGITQSPKYLFRKEGQNVTLSCEQNLNHDAMYWYRQDPGQGLRLIYYSQIVNDFQKGDIAEGYSVSREKKESFPLTVTSAQKNPTAFYLCASSSPFGGGRSNTGAFFGQGTRLTVV.

The rearrangement uses TRBV15 and TRBJ2-1; D possibly corresponds to TRBD2 (6 bases). V was cut by 0 bases and J by 2 bases, with 14 bases left in between. CDR1 and CDR2 from the germline V gene are LNHNV and YYDKDF (reference sequence). This CDR3 contains 17 residues. The CDR3 loop reads CATSRDSREWPYNEQFF. In nucleotides, the CDR3 is TGTGCCACCAGCAGAGATTCCCGGGAGTGGCCCTACAATGAGCAGTTCTTC.

The rearrangement uses TRBV19 and TRBJ2-7; no firm D call. V lost 5 bases to trimming and J lost 4 bases, with 18 bases between them. The CDR3 is 15 residues long. Germline CDR1 LNHDA, CDR2 SQIVND (reference sequence). CDR3 sequence: CASSPSPDPGYEQYF. The CDR3 nucleotides read TGTGCCAGTAGTCCCTCACCCGACCCAGGTTACGAGCAGTACTTC.

In the case of this clone: The identical CDR3 is also encoded by other nucleotide sequences in the sample. V is TRBV27 and J is TRBJ2-3, with D possibly TRBD2 on 6 matching bases. Trimming took off 0 bases at V and 6 bases at J, with 10 bases between the two ends. This CDR3 has 14 residues. Germline V lookup: CDR1 MNHEY, CDR2 SMNVEV (reference sequence). CDR3 nucleotide sequence: TGTGCCAGCAGTTTATCGGCGGGAACGGATACGCAGTATTTT. Protein: CASSLSAGTDTQYF.

This clone has just a few counts. The genes are TRBV5-3 and TRBJ1-2; unclear D gene. TRBV5-3 is an open reading frame whose function is uncertain. The CDR3 sequence is 9 residues long. V shed 0 bases and J shed 13 bases, with 4 bases lying between them. The CDR3 protein is CARSLARTF. CDR3 nucleotide sequence: TGTGCCAGAAGCTTGGCCCGCACCTTC.